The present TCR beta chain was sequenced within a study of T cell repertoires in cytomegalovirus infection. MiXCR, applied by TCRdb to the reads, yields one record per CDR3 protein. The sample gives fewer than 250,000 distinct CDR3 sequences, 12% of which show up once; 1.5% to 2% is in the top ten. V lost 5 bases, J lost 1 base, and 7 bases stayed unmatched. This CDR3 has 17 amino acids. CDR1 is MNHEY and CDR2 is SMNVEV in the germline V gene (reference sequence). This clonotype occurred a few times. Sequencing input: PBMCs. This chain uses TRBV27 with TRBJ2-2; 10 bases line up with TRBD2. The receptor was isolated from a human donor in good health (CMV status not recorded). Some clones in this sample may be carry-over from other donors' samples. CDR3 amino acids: CASSIPLAGVNTGELFF. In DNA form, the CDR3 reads TGTGCCAGCAGTATCCCCCTAGCGGGAGTGAACACCGGGGAGCTGTTTTTT.